This record concerns one T cell receptor (beta chain) sequence. Antigen unknown. These data are taken from a study of T cell repertoires in cytomegalovirus infection. Study context: As its CMV epitopes, the study selected recently identified HLA-C-restricted and well-studied HLA-B-restricted targets. Both CMV infection and a matching HLA type were indicated by public TCR beta signatures. Findings and caveats of the study: Cumulated frequencies of public TCR beta families served to identify carriers of CMV plus the relevant HLA. HLA-C-restricted CMV clonotypes gave the most frequent clonotype in two of eight donors.

With 5 bases removed from V and 5 bases from J, the gap between germline ends came to 16 bases. In germline, CDR1 is KGHSH, CDR2 LQKENI. This CDR3 is 14 amino acids long. TCRdb processed the reads anew with MiXCR; each CDR3 protein has one entry. Here the sample spans 650,000 to 900,000 distinct CDR3 sequences, about 29% being singletons. The material was cultured CD8+ T cells from PBMCs, obtained from culture after CMV antigen stimulation. The chain combines TRBV18 with TRBJ2-7, with a weak D call TRBD1 (5 bases). The receptor's source is a human donor in good health (CMV status not recorded). Some clones in this sample may be carry-over from other donors' samples. CDR3 DNA sequence: TGTGCCAGCTCAGCTGGACAAGGCCCCAACGAGCAGTACTTC. Amino acid sequence: CASSAGQGPNEQYF.